This record concerns one T cell receptor beta chain sequence. This record belongs to a study of T cell changes during pregnancy in multiple sclerosis. Measured with immunoSEQ multiplex PCR; TCRdb has only the in-frame clones, and not every one. The sample has tens of thousands of clones, more than 75% seen once. This receptor was taken from a female donor in good health, enrolled as a control in a pregnancy study. The starting material was peripheral blood, obtained in the third trimester of pregnancy.

CDR3 amino acids: CASSRTDRGPFF. The CDR3 coding sequence is TGTGCCAGCAGCCGAACTGACAGGGGCCCGTTCTTC. The V call is TRBV13, the J call TRBJ2-1; TRBD1 aligns across 8 bases. CDR1 and CDR2 (germline): PRHDT, FYEKMQ (reference sequence). The V gene end was trimmed by 5 bases and the J gene end by 15 bases; junction bases not matched to a gene: 9. CDR3 size: 12 residues. Supplemented by reference TRBV13 and TRBJ2-1, the full variable domain reads AAGVIQSPRHLIKEKRETATLKCYPIPRHDTVYWYQQGPGQDPQFLISFYEKMQSDKGSIPDRFSAQQFSDYHSELNMSSLELGDSALYFCASSRTDRGPFFGPGTRLTVL.